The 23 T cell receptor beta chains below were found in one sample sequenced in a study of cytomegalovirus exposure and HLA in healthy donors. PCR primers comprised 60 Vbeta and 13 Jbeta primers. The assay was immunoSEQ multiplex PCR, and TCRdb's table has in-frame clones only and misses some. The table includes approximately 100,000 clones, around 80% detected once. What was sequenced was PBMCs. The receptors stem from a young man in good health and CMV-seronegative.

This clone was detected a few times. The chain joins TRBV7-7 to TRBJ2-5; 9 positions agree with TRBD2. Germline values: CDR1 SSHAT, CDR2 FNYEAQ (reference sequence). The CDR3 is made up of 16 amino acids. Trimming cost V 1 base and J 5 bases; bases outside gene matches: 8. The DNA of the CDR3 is TGTGCCAGCAGCTTAGGCGGGCGGGGGGGCTCGGAGACCCAGTACTTC. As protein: CASSLGGRGGSETQYF.

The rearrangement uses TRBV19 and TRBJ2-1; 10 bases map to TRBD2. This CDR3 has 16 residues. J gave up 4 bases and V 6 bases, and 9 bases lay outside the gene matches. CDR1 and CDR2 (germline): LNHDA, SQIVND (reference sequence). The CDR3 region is CASSPPPSGGYNEQFF. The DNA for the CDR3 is TGTGCCAGTAGCCCACCCCCTAGCGGGGGTTACAATGAGCAGTTCTTC.

This CDR3 is CASSKSYRETQYF. In DNA, the CDR3 is TGTGCCAGCAGCAAAAGTTACCGGGAGACCCAGTACTTC. The chain has TRBV7-9 and TRBJ2-5; D remains unclear. With 5 bases removed from V and 5 bases from J, the gap between germline ends came to 12 bases. This CDR3 spans 13 amino acids. Germline loops: CDR1 SEHNR, CDR2 FQNEAQ (reference sequence).

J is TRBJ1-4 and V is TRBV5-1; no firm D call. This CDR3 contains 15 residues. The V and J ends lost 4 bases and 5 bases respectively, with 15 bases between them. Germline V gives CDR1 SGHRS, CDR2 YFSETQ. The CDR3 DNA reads TGCGCCAGCAGCCGCAGCCTGCCGGAGAATGAAAAACTGTTTTTT. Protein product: CASSRSLPENEKLFF.

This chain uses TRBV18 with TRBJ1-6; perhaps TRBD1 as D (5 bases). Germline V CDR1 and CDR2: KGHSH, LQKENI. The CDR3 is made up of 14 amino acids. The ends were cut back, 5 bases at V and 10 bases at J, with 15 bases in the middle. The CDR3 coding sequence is TGTGCCAGCTCAACTGACAGTGGTGGCTCACCCCTCCACTTT. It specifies CASSTDSGGSPLHF. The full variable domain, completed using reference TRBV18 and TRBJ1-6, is NAGVMQNPRHLVRRRGQEARLRCSPMKGHSHVYWYRQLPEEGLKFMVYLQKENIIDESGMPKERFSAEFPKEGPSILRIQQVVRGDSAAYFCASSTDSGGSPLHFGNGTRLTVT.

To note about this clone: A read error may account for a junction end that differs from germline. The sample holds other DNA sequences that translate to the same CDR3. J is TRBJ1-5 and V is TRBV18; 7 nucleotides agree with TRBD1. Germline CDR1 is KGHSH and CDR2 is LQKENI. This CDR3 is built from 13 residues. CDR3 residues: CASLQGQNQPQHF. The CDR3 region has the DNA TGTGCCAGTTTACAGGGACAGAATCAGCCCCAGCACTTT.

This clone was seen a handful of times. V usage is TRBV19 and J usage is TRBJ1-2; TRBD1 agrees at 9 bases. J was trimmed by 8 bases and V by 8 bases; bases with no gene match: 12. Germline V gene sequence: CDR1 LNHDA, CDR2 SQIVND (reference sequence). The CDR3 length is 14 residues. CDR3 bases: TGTGCCAGTCATACCCGGGGACAGGGATTCGGCTACACCTTC. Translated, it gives CASHTRGQGFGYTF.

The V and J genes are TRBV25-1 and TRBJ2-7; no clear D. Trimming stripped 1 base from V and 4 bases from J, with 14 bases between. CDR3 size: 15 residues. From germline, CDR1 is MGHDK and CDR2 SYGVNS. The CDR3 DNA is TGTGCCAGCAGTGAATCCCCGGCAGGCTATTACGAGCAGTACTTC. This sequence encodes CASSESPAGYYEQYF.

The CDR3 region has the DNA TGTGCCAGCAGCCGACAGGGGGCGATGGAGACCCAGTACTTC. It codes for CASSRQGAMETQYF. The chain joins TRBV7-9 to TRBJ2-5, with 10 bases fitting TRBD1. Germline lookup yields CDR1 SEHNR and CDR2 FQNEAQ (reference sequence). This CDR3 has 14 amino acids. V trimming: 5 bases; J trimming: 5 bases; junction bases outside the gene matches: 5.

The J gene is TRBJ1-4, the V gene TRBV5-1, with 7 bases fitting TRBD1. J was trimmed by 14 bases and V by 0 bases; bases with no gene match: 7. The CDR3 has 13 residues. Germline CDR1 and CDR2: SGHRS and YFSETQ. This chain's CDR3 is CASSLDSTGFLFF. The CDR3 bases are TGCGCCAGCAGCTTGGATTCGACAGGGTTTCTGTTTTTT.

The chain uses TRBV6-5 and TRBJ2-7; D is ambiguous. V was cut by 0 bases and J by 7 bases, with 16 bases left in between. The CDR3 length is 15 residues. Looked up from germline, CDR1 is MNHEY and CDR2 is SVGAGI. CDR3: CASSYSKSPGHEQYF. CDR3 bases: TGTGCCAGCAGTTACTCGAAGAGTCCCGGTCATGAGCAGTACTTC.

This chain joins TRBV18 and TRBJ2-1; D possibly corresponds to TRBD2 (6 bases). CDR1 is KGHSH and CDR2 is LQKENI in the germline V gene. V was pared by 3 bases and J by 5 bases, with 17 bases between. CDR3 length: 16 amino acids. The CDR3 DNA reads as TGTGCCAGCTCACCGATTCCAAGCAGCGGGCACAATGAGCAGTTCTTC. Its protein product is CASSPIPSSGHNEQFF. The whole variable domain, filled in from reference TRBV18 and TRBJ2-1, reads NAGVMQNPRHLVRRRGQEARLRCSPMKGHSHVYWYRQLPEEGLKFMVYLQKENIIDESGMPKERFSAEFPKEGPSILRIQQVVRGDSAAYFCASSPIPSSGHNEQFFGPGTRLTVL.

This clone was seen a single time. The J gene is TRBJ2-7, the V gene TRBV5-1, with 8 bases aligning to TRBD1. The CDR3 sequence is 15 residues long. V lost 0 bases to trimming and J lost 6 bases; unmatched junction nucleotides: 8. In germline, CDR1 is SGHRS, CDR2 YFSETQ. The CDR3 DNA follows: TGCGCCAGCAGCTTGGCAGGCAGGGGGCTGATCGAGCAGTACTTC. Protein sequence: CASSLAGRGLIEQYF.

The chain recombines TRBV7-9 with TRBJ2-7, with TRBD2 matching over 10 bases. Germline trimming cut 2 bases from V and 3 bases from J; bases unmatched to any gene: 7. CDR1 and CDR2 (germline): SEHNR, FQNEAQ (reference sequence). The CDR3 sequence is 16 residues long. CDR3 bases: TGTGCCAGCAGCTTATTAAGGACTAGCGGCTTCTACGAGCAGTACTTC. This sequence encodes CASSLLRTSGFYEQYF. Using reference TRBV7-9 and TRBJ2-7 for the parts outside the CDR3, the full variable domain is DTGVSQNPRHKITKRGQNVTFRCDPISEHNRLYWYRQTLGQGPEFLTYFQNEAQLEKSRLLSDRFSAERPKGSFSTLEIQRTEQGDSAMYLCASSLLRTSGFYEQYFGPGTRLTVT.

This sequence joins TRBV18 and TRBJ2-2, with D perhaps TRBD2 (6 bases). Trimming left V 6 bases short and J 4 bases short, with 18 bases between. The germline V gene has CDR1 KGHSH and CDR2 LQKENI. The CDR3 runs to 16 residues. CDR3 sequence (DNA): TGTGCCAGCTCCCGGGGAGAGGGAGGAATCACCGGGGAGCTGTTTTTT. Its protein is CASSRGEGGITGELFF.

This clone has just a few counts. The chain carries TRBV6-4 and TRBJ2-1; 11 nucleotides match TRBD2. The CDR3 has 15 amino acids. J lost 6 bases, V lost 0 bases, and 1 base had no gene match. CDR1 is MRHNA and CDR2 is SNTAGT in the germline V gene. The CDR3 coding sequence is TGTGCCAGCAGTGACTCTAGCGGGGGGGCCAATGAGCAGTTCTTC. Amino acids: CASSDSSGGANEQFF.

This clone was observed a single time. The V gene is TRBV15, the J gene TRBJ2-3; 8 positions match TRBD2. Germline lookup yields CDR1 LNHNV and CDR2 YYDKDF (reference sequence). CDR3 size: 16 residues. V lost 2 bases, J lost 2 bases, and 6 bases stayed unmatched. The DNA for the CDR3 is TGTGCCACCAGCAGATTAACTAGCGGATACACAGATACGCAGTATTTT. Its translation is CATSRLTSGYTDTQYF.

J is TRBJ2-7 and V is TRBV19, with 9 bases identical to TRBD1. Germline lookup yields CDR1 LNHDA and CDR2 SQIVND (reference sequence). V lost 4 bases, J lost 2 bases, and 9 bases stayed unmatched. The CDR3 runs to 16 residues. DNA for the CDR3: TGTGCCAGTAGTACCCCCGGGACAGGGCTAACCTACGAGCAGTACTTC. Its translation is CASSTPGTGLTYEQYF.

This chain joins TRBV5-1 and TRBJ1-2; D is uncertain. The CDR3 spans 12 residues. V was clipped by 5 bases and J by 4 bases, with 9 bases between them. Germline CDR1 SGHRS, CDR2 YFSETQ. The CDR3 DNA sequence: TGCGCCAGCAGTCCCGACACCTATGGCTACACCTTC. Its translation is CASSPDTYGYTF.

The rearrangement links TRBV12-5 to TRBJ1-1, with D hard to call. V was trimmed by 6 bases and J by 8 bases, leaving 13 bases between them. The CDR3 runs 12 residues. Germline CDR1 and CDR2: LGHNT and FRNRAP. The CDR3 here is CASGPVESEAFF. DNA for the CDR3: TGTGCTAGTGGCCCAGTTGAATCGGAAGCTTTCTTT.

The CDR3 nucleotides are TGTGCCAGCAGCCAAGGGCCCCTAGCGGGATCATCTGGGGCCAACGTCCTGACTTTC. This encodes CASSQGPLAGSSGANVLTF. The rearrangement joins TRBV4-2 to TRBJ2-6, with 9 bases that match TRBD2. The germline V gene encodes CDR1 LGHNA and CDR2 YNFKEQ. This CDR3 is built from 19 residues. The ends lost 1 base at V and 1 base at J; junction bases unmatched: 8.

CDR3 residues: CASSPDREQETQYF. DNA of the CDR3: TGCGCCAGCAGCCCGGACAGGGAACAAGAGACCCAGTACTTC. The chain links TRBV5-1 to TRBJ2-5; 8 nucleotides agree with TRBD1. The germline CDR1 and CDR2 sequences are SGHRS and YFSETQ. The CDR3 sequence is 14 residues long. J gave up 2 bases and V 4 bases, and 4 bases lay outside the gene matches.

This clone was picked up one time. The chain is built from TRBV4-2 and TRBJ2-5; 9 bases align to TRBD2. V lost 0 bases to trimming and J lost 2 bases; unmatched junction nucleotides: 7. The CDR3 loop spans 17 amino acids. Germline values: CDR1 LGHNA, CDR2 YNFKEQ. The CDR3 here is CASSQDLGGGGQETQYF. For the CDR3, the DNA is TGTGCCAGCAGCCAAGATCTGGGCGGGGGGGGGCAAGAGACCCAGTACTTC.